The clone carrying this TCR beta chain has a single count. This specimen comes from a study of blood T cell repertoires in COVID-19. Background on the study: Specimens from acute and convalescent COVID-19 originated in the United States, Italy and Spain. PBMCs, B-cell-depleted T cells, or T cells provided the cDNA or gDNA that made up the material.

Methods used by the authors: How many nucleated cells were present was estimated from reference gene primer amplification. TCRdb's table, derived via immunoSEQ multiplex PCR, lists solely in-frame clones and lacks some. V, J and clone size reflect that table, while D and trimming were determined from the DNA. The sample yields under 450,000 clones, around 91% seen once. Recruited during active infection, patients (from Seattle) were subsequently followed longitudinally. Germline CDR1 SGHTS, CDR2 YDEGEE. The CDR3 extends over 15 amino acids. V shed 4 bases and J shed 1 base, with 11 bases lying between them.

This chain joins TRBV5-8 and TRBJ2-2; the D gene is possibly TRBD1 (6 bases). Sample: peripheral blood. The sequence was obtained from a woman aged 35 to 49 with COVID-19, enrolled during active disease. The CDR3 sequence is CASSPRQENTGELFF. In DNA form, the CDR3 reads TGTGCCAGCAGCCCCCGACAGGAGAACACCGGGGAGCTGTTTTTT.